Following are 31 T cell receptor beta chains from one sample sequenced in a study of blood T cell repertoires in COVID-19. Clones were sequenced by immunoSEQ multiplex PCR, and TCRdb holds only the in-frame ones, with some missing. The profile covers about 250,000 clones, with around 82% appearing a single time and roughly 5.8% taken by the ten largest. The sample taken for sequencing was peripheral blood. These receptors all come from a man aged 80 or over with acute or convalescent COVID-19.

This clone was detected only a few times. J is TRBJ1-6 and V is TRBV27, with no clear D. CDR1 is MNHEY and CDR2 is SMNVEV in the germline V gene (reference sequence). V was clipped by 2 bases and J by 5 bases, with 16 bases between them. The CDR3 has 17 amino acids. CDR3 in DNA: TGTGCCAGCAGTTTAAGCGGGAAGCCTTTTAATAATTCACCCCTCCACTTT. This codes for CASSLSGKPFNNSPLHF.

The chain couples TRBV2 to TRBJ2-5; maybe TRBD2 (6 bases). Germline CDR1 is SNHLY and CDR2 is FYNNEI. The CDR3 has 15 residues. Trimming left V 7 bases short and J 2 bases short, with 17 bases between. CDR3 nucleotide sequence: TGTGCCAGCATCGGGACTGCGGGACCTCAAGAGACCCAGTACTTC. Protein: CASIGTAGPQETQYF.

This clone was found a few times. The rearrangement links TRBV5-1 to TRBJ1-5, with a possible D match to TRBD1 (5 bases). V lost 0 bases, J lost 6 bases, and 13 bases lay in between. Germline V lookup: CDR1 SGHRS, CDR2 YFSETQ. This CDR3 has 15 residues. The CDR3 sequence: CASSLGPGNSQPQHF. DNA for the CDR3: TGCGCCAGCAGCTTGGGGCCAGGGAATAGTCAGCCCCAGCATTTT.

This clone was seen more than once but under ten times. The V call is TRBV10-3, the J call TRBJ2-3; TRBD2 agrees at 11 bases. Germline CDR1 ENHRY, CDR2 SYGVKD. The CDR3 sequence is 16 residues long. V lost 0 bases and J lost 1; bases outside the gene matches: 0. The DNA of the CDR3 is TGTGCCATCAGTGAGTCGGGACTAGCGGGCACAGATACGCAGTATTTT. As protein: CAISESGLAGTDTQYF.

This clone was detected a few times. The rearrangement uses TRBV10-3 and TRBJ2-2; perhaps TRBD1 as D (6 bases). The CDR3 is 15 amino acids. Trimming took off 6 bases at V and 4 bases at J, with 15 bases between the two ends. In germline, CDR1 is ENHRY, CDR2 SYGVKD. CDR3 DNA sequence: TGTGCCATCAGCCCGACAGGTTTGGGCACCGGGGAGCTGTTTTTT. This encodes CAISPTGLGTGELFF.

The V call is TRBV5-1, the J call TRBJ2-3; D is unclear. Trimming shortened V by 8 bases and J by 2 bases, and 15 bases separated the two germline ends. CDR1 SGHRS and CDR2 YFSETQ come from the germline V gene. This CDR3 is 14 amino acids long. Here the CDR3 reads CARPGIGYTDTQYF. The CDR3 nucleotides are TGCGCCAGACCAGGTATCGGTTACACAGATACGCAGTATTTT.

This clone was recorded a few times. The genes are TRBV28 and TRBJ2-7; D perhaps matches TRBD2 (5 bases). V was pared by 4 bases and J by 0 bases, with 19 bases between. In germline, CDR1 is MDHEN, CDR2 SYDVKM. This CDR3 has 17 residues. The CDR3, as DNA: TGTGCCAGCAGTTCCCCTGGAGCGACGGGGATCTCCTACGAGCAGTACTTC. It specifies CASSSPGATGISYEQYF.

The chain joins TRBV4-1 to TRBJ1-6, with 8 bases that match TRBD1. This CDR3 has 16 residues. The germline V gene has CDR1 MGHRA and CDR2 YSYEKL. V was clipped by 3 bases and J by 7 bases; unmatched bases: 8. This CDR3 reads CASSHGDRGANSPLHF. The DNA of the CDR3 is TGCGCCAGCAGCCATGGTGACAGGGGTGCGAATTCACCCCTCCACTTT.

This clone is a singleton in its sample. The V call is TRBV27, the J call TRBJ2-7; tentatively, D is TRBD2 (6 bases). Germline CDR1 and CDR2: MNHEY and SMNVEV (reference sequence). Deletions cut 5 bases from V and 3 bases from J, with 17 bases between. This CDR3 has 15 residues. The CDR3 sequence is CASSPRESSLYEQYF. The CDR3 region has the DNA TGTGCCAGCAGTCCCCGGGAGAGTTCCCTCTACGAGCAGTACTTC.

V is TRBV28 and J is TRBJ2-3, with 10 bases aligning to TRBD2. Germline V gives CDR1 MDHEN, CDR2 SYDVKM. Trimming removed 5 bases from V and 4 bases from J; junction bases left unmatched: 9. The CDR3 runs 16 residues. CDR3 loop: CASSNPAGGVSDTQYF. Here the CDR3 DNA reads TGTGCCAGCAGTAACCCAGCGGGGGGGGTATCAGATACGCAGTATTTT.

The chain couples TRBV30 to TRBJ2-7, with TRBD2 matching 8 bases. Germline V gene lookup returns CDR1 GTSNPN and CDR2 SVGIG (reference sequence). V trimming: 4 bases; J trimming: 6 bases; junction bases outside the gene matches: 8. The CDR3 is 13 amino acids. DNA for the CDR3: TGTGCCTGGACGGGAGGGGGGAGCGGCGAGCAGTACTTC. Translated, it gives CAWTGGGSGEQYF.

This clone was observed a single time. The chain is built from TRBV4-2 and TRBJ1-3, with D perhaps matching TRBD1 (6 bases). Germline V lookup: CDR1 LGHNA, CDR2 YNFKEQ. Trimming stripped 2 bases from V and 1 base from J, with 9 bases between. This CDR3 is 15 amino acids long. The DNA for the CDR3 is TGTGCCAGCAGCCAACCGGACAGATCTGGAAACACCATATATTTT. This codes for CASSQPDRSGNTIYF.

The sample holds one count of this clone. This chain connects TRBV5-6 to TRBJ2-1; perhaps TRBD2 as D (6 bases). This CDR3 is 15 amino acids long. From germline, CDR1 is SGHDT and CDR2 YYEEEE. V was pared by 3 bases and J by 4 bases, with 14 bases between. The CDR3 region has the DNA TGTGCCAGCAGCTGGGGACTGGGGGGATACAATGAGCAGTTCTTC. Residues: CASSWGLGGYNEQFF.

This clone was recorded a few times. This chain connects TRBV28 to TRBJ1-2; D uncertain. The V gene lost 6 bases and the J gene lost 4 bases, with 9 bases spanning the gap. CDR3 length: 12 residues. Germline V gene lookup returns CDR1 MDHEN and CDR2 SYDVKM. As DNA, the CDR3 is TGTGCCAGCAGCCGCGGTGTCTATGGCTACACCTTC. Protein: CASSRGVYGYTF.

This clone showed up just a few times. The gene calls are TRBV4-1 and TRBJ2-5; 9 positions agree with TRBD2. The CDR3 is made up of 16 amino acids. Germline V lookup: CDR1 MGHRA, CDR2 YSYEKL. V shed 0 bases and J 10 bases; nucleotides not matched to a gene: 12. The CDR3 loop reads CASSQDPGAGGRNQYF. Here the CDR3 DNA reads TGCGCCAGCAGCCAAGATCCGGGAGCGGGGGGTAGGAACCAGTACTTC.

V and J are TRBV2 and TRBJ1-2; D is possibly TRBD1 (6 bases). CDR3 length: 12 residues. With 4 bases removed from V and 4 bases from J, the gap between germline ends came to 7 bases. CDR1 is SNHLY, CDR2 FYNNEI, per germline. The CDR3 nucleotides are TGTGCCAGCAGTGGCAGGGGCTATGGCTACACCTTC. This encodes CASSGRGYGYTF. Combining the CDR3 with reference TRBV2 and TRBJ1-2 gives the whole variable domain EPEVTQTPSHQVTQMGQEVILRCVPISNHLYFYWYRQILGQKVEFLVSFYNNEISEKSEIFDDQFSVERPDGSNFTLKIRSTKLEDSAMYFCASSGRGYGYTFGSGTRLTVV.

A word on this clone: Within the sample, other DNA sequences also encode this same CDR3. In DNA form, the CDR3 reads TGCGCCAGCAGCTTGCAGGGGCAGGAGACCCAGTACTTC. Translation: CASSLQGQETQYF. The V call is TRBV5-1, the J call TRBJ2-5, with D maybe TRBD1 (6 bases). Germline CDR1 SGHRS, CDR2 YFSETQ. The CDR3 totals 13 residues. The V end was cut by 1 base, the J end by 5 bases, with 9 bases between.

This chain joins TRBV10-3 and TRBJ2-7, with D perhaps matching TRBD2 (5 bases). Deletions cut 6 bases from V and 7 bases from J, with 16 bases between. This CDR3 has 13 amino acids. Germline CDR1 reads ENHRY; CDR2 reads SYGVKD. The CDR3 DNA reads as TGTGCCATCAGCGCAGCGGAGGACGGGGAGCAGTACTTC. Protein sequence: CAISAAEDGEQYF.

The chain recombines TRBV19 with TRBJ2-7; 7 nucleotides match TRBD1. The CDR3 covers 15 residues. V shed 5 bases, J shed 1 base, and the junction held 8 bases outside the gene matches. Germline values: CDR1 LNHDA, CDR2 SQIVND (reference sequence). The CDR3 nucleotides read TGTGCCAGTAGTTTCACAGGGGAGCCGTCCTACGAGCAGTACTTC. This encodes CASSFTGEPSYEQYF.

The rearrangement links TRBV5-1 to TRBJ1-1; 10 nucleotides agree with TRBD1. Germline CDR1 reads SGHRS; CDR2 reads YFSETQ. The CDR3 runs 15 residues. V lost 0 bases and J lost 3; bases outside the gene matches: 2. The CDR3 reads CASSLGTGGYTEAFF. In nucleotides, the CDR3 is TGCGCCAGCAGCTTGGGGACAGGGGGATACACTGAAGCTTTCTTT.

The rearrangement links TRBV27 to TRBJ1-1; D not resolved. The CDR3 is made up of 13 amino acids. Trimming stripped 6 bases from V and 6 bases from J, with 14 bases between. Germline V lookup: CDR1 MNHEY, CDR2 SMNVEV (reference sequence). CDR3 coding DNA: TGTGCCAGCAGCTACTCCCCTCGCGCTGAAGCTTTCTTT. Encoded protein: CASSYSPRAEAFF.

J is TRBJ1-3 and V is TRBV29-1, with D possibly being TRBD1 (5 bases). Germline CDR1 and CDR2: SQVTM and ANQGSEA. The V gene lost 6 bases and the J gene lost 0 bases, with 12 bases spanning the gap. There are 14 residues in the CDR3. The CDR3, as DNA: TGCAGCGTAAGTTACAGGAGCTCTGGAAACACCATATATTTT. Its translation is CSVSYRSSGNTIYF.

This clone was observed once. The V gene is TRBV30, the J gene TRBJ1-1; 10 nucleotides line up with TRBD1. CDR3 length equals 15 residues. Germline trimming cut 2 bases from V and 4 bases from J; bases unmatched to any gene: 7. The germline gives CDR1 GTSNPN, CDR2 SVGIG (reference sequence). The CDR3 region is CAWSSTRTGGTEAFF. CDR3 coding DNA: TGTGCCTGGAGTAGCACTCGGACAGGGGGCACTGAAGCTTTCTTT.

The chain combines TRBV27 with TRBJ1-5; the match to TRBD1 covers 11 bases. This CDR3 is built from 18 residues. Trimming at V came to 6 bases and at J to 0 bases, leaving 10 bases not matched to a gene. The germline CDR1 and CDR2 sequences are MNHEY and SMNVEV (reference sequence). The CDR3 DNA is TGTGCCAGCAGAAAGGACAGGGGGCGGCTATATAGCAATCAGCCCCAGCATTTT. Residues: CASRKDRGRLYSNQPQHF.

The chain is built from TRBV7-2 and TRBJ2-1; the match to TRBD1 covers 7 bases. Germline values: CDR1 SGHTA, CDR2 FQGNSA. Trimming at V came to 6 bases and at J to 9 bases, leaving 5 bases not matched to a gene. The CDR3 consists of 12 residues. The CDR3 sequence: CASSSTGLEQFF. CDR3 DNA: TGTGCCAGCAGTTCGACAGGGCTTGAGCAGTTCTTC.

About this clone: One end of the junction fails to match germline, which may point to a read error. V gene TRBV7-7 combines with J gene TRBJ2-1, with 11 positions matching TRBD2. The CDR3 sequence is 16 residues long. Germline CDR1 and CDR2: SSHAT and FNYEAQ (reference sequence). This CDR3 is CASSLALAGGYNEQFF. The CDR3 nucleotides read TGTGCTAGCAGCTTAGCGCTAGCGGGGGGTTACAATGAGCAGTTCTTC.

The V and J genes are TRBV9 and TRBJ2-2; the D is unclear. The CDR3 runs to 13 residues. Germline V gene sequence: CDR1 SGDLS, CDR2 YYNGEE. V lost 2 bases, J lost 5 bases, and 7 bases lay in between. The CDR3 region is CASSVYGTGELFF. The CDR3 coding sequence is TGTGCCAGCAGCGTGTACGGGACCGGGGAGCTGTTTTTT.

CDR3 residues: CASSPASQAMYNEQFF. The DNA for the CDR3 is TGTGCCAGCTCACCAGCTTCGCAGGCGATGTACAATGAGCAGTTCTTC. The J gene is TRBJ2-1, the V gene TRBV18; D not resolved. CDR1 is KGHSH and CDR2 is LQKENI in the germline V gene. V was pared by 2 bases and J by 4 bases, with 15 bases between. The CDR3 is 16 residues long.

Comment on this clone: A read error may produce the germline difference seen at one junction end. The chain employs TRBV2 and TRBJ1-5, with 8 bases matching TRBD1. From germline, CDR1 is SNHLY and CDR2 FYNNEI. This CDR3 has 15 residues. The chain's CDR3 is CASREDRGGNQPQHF. The DNA for the CDR3 is TGTGCCAGCAGGGAAGACAGGGGAGGCAATCAGCCCCAGCATTTT.

The V gene is TRBV5-1, the J gene TRBJ1-3; 8 bases agree with TRBD1. J was trimmed by 4 bases and V by 4 bases; bases with no gene match: 4. The CDR3 runs to 14 residues. Germline V gene sequence: CDR1 SGHRS, CDR2 YFSETQ. CDR3 amino acids: CASSQTGDGNTIYF. The CDR3 DNA reads as TGCGCCAGCAGCCAGACAGGGGACGGAAACACCATATATTTT.

The chain has TRBV7-8 and TRBJ1-2; D is ambiguous. The germline V gene encodes CDR1 SGHVS and CDR2 FQNEAQ. The V and J ends lost 4 bases and 8 bases respectively, with 17 bases between them. The CDR3 contains 14 residues. This CDR3 is CASSSDVRGYGYTF. CDR3 sequence (DNA): TGTGCCAGCAGCTCCGACGTCCGGGGATACGGCTACACCTTC.